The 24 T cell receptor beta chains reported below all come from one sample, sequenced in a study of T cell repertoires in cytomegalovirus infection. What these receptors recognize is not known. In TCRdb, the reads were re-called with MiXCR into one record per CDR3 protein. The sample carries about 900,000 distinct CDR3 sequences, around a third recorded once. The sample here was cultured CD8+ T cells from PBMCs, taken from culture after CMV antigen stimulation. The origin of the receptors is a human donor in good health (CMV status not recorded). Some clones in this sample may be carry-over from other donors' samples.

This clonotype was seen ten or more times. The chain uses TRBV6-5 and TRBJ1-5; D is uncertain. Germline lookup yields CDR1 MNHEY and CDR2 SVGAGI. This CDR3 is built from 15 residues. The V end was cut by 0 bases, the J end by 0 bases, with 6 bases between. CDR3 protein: CASSYSSGSNQPQHF. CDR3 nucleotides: TGTGCCAGCAGTTACTCCTCGGGTAGCAATCAGCCCCAGCATTTT.

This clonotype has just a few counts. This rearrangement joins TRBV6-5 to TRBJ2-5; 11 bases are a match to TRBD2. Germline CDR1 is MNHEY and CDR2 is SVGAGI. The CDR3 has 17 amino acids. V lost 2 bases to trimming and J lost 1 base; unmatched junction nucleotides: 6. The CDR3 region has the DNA TGTGCCAGCAGTTACCAGCGACTAGCGGGGAGCCAAGAGACCCAGTACTTC. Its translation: CASSYQRLAGSQETQYF.

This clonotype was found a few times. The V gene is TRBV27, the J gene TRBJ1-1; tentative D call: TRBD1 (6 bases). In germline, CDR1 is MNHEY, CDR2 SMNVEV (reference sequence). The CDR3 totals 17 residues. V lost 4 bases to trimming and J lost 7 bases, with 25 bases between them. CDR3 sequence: CASSSAESYREGDEAFF. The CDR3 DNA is TGTGCCAGCAGTTCAGCCGAAAGTTACAGGGAAGGAGATGAAGCTTTCTTT.

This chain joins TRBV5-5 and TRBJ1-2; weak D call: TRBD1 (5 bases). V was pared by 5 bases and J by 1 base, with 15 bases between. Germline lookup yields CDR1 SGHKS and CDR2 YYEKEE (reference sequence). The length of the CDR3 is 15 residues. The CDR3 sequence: CASRTRDANNYGYTF. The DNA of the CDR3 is TGTGCCAGCAGGACGCGGGACGCCAATAACTATGGCTACACCTTC.

CDR3 protein: CASSIRTGGSEAFF. The CDR3 DNA follows: TGTGCCAGCAGCATCCGGACAGGTGGGTCTGAAGCTTTCTTT. The chain employs TRBV11-2 and TRBJ1-1; 7 bases match TRBD1. Trimming at V came to 5 bases and at J to 6 bases, leaving 9 bases not matched to a gene. This CDR3 is 14 amino acids long. Germline-derived CDR1 and CDR2 are SGHAT and FQNNGV.

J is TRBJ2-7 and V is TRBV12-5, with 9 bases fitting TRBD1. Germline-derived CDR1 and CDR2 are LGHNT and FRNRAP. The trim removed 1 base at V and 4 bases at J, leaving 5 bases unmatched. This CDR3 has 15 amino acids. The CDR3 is CASGLAGTGRYEQYF. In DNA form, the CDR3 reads TGTGCTAGTGGTTTGGCAGGGACAGGGAGGTACGAGCAGTACTTC.

The CDR3 region has the DNA TGTGCCAGCAGTTTTGGGGCAGGGGAGGAAGCTTTCTTT. Residues: CASSFGAGEEAFF. The chain combines TRBV12-3 or TRBV12-4 with TRBJ1-1, with D tentatively TRBD1 (6 bases). V dropped 3 bases and J dropped 8 bases, with 13 bases sitting between them. The CDR3 has 13 residues.

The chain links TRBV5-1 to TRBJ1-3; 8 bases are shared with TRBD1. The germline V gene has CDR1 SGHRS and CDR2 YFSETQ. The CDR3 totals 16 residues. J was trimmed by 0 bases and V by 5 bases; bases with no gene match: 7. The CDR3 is CASRQQGVGSGNTIYF. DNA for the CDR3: TGCGCCAGCAGGCAACAGGGGGTAGGCTCTGGAAACACCATATATTTT.

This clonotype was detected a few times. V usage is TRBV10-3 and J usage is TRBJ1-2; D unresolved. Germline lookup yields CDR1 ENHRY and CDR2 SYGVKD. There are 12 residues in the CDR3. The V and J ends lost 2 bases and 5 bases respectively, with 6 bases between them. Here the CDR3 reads CAISEPQYGYTF. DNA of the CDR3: TGTGCCATCAGTGAGCCACAGTATGGCTACACCTTC.

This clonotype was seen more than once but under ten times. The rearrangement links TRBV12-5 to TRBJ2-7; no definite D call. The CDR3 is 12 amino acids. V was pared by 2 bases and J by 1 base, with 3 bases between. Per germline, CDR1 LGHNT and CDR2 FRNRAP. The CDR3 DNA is TGTGCTAGTGGTTTGACATCCTACGAGCAGTACTTC. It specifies CASGLTSYEQYF.

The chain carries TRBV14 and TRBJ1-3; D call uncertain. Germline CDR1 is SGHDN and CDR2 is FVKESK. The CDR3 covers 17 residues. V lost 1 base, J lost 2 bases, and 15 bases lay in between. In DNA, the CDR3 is TGTGCCAGCAGCCAAGTAGGCAGAGGTTCCCCTGGAAACACCATATATTTT. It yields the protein CASSQVGRGSPGNTIYF.

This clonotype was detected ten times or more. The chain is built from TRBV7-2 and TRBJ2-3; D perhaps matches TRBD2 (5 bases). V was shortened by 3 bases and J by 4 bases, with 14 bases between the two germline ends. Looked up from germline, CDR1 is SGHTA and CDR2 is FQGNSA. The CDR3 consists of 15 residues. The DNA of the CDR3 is TGTGCCAGCAGCTTGCGAGGACCTAGCCCAGATACGCAGTATTTT. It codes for CASSLRGPSPDTQYF.

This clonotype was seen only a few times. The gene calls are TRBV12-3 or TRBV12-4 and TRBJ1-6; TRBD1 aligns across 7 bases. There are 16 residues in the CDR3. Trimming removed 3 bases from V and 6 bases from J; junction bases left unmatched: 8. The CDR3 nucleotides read TGTGCCAGCAGTTTCCCCTCAGCAGGGGGTAATTCACCCCTCCACTTT. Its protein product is CASSFPSAGGNSPLHF.

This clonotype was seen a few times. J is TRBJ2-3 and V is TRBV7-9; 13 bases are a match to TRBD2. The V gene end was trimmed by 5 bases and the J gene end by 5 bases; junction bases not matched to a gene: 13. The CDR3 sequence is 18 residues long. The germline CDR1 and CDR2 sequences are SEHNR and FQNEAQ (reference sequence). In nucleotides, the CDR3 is TGTGCCAGCAGCCGGACCCTACTAGCGGGGGGGCGGCAAGATACGCAGTATTTT. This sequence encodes CASSRTLLAGGRQDTQYF.

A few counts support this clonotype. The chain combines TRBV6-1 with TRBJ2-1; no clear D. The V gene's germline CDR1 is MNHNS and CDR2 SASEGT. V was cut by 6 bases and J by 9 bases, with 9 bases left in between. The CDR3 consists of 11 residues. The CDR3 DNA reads TGTGCCAGCAGGGACGTAAGTGAGCAGTTCTTC. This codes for CASRDVSEQFF.

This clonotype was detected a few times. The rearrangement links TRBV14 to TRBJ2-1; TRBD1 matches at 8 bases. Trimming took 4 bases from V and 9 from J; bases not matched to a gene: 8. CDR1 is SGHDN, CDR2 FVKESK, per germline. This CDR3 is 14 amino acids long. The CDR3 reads CASSLLTGVAEQFF. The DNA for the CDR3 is TGTGCCAGCAGCCTACTGACAGGGGTCGCTGAGCAGTTCTTC.

The CDR3 DNA follows: TGTGCCAGCAGTTACAACGAGGGACCGGATGGCTACACCTTC. Protein sequence: CASSYNEGPDGYTF. The J gene is TRBJ1-2, the V gene TRBV6-2 or TRBV6-3; TRBD1 might be the D (5 bases). V lost 2 bases, J lost 6 bases, and 13 bases lay in between. The CDR3 has 14 residues. Per germline, CDR1 MNHEY and CDR2 SVGEGT.

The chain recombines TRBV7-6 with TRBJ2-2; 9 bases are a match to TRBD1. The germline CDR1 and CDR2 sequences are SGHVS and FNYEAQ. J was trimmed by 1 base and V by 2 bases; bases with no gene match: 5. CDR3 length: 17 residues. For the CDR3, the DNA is TGTGCCAGCAGCTTACTTACAGGGGGCCAGAACACCGGGGAGCTGTTTTTT. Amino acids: CASSLLTGGQNTGELFF.

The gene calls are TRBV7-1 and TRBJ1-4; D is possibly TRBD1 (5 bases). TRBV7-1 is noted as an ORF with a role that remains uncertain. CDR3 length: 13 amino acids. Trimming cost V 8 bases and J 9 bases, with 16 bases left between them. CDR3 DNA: TGTGCCAGCGCCCCCGGGGGGAGACAAAAACTGTTTTTT. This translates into CASAPGGRQKLFF.

The CDR3 DNA reads as TGTGCCAGCAGTGAGACCCAGGGTCCTGGAGAGACCCAGTACTTC. Its translation is CASSETQGPGETQYF. The chain recombines TRBV6-1 with TRBJ2-5, with D perhaps TRBD1 (5 bases). The CDR3 totals 15 residues. Between the trimmed V and J ends, which lost 3 bases and 4 bases, there was a span of 15 bases. Germline lookup yields CDR1 MNHNS and CDR2 SASEGT.

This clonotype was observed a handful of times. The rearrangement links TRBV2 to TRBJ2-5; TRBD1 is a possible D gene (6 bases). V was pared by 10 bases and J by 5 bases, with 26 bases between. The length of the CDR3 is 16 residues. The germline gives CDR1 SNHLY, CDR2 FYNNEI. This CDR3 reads CAIQTVLDSRPETQYF. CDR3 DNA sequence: TGTGCCATCCAAACGGTGTTGGACAGCCGGCCCGAGACCCAGTACTTC.

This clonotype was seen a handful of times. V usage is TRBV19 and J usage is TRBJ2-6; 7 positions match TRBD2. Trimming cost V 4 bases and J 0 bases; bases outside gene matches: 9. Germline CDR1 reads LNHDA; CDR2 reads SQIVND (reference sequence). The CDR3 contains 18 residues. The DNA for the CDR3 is TGTGCCAGTAGTACCTGGGGGGGGGTTAACTCTGGGGCCAACGTCCTGACTTTC. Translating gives CASSTWGGVNSGANVLTF.

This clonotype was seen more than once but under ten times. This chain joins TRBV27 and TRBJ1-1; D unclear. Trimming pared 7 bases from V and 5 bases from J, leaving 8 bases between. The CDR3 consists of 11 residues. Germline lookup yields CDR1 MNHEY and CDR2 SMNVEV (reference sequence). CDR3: CASKRGTEAFF. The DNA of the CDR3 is TGTGCCAGCAAACGAGGGACTGAAGCTTTCTTT.

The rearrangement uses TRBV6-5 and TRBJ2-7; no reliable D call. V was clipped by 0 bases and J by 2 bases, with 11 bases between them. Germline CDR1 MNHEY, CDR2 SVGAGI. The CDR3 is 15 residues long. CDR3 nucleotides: TGTGCCAGCAGTTACTCATGGCAGAATACCTACGAGCAGTACTTC. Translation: CASSYSWQNTYEQYF.